One and the same sample provided the 26 T cell receptor beta chains below, sequenced in a study of technical replicates of blood from a handful of donors (dated by TCRdb to 2017 to 2019). Library creation used the immunoSEQ multiplex PCR assay. What TCRdb holds here is the immuneACCESS table cut down to in-frame rearrangements. Part of the clones is not present; checked against another copy, under half of the missing clones reflect an unresolved V gene, and the others are unexplained. The sample yields 80,000 or so clones; under 97% were counted once. The top ten clones comprise roughly 0.36% of the sample. Sequencing was done on a sample of T cells isolated from PBMCs. The receptor set was obtained from a human donor in good health.

This chain uses TRBV6-5 with TRBJ1-1; TRBD1 matches at 8 bases. The germline V gene encodes CDR1 MNHEY and CDR2 SVGAGI. This CDR3 region has 15 residues. After removal of 6 bases from V and 9 bases from J, the junction contained 15 bases not matched to a gene. The CDR3 region has the DNA TGTGCCAGCAGCTCACTGGACAGGGTCTTTTTCAAAGCTTTCTTT. It encodes CASSSLDRVFFKAFF.

The DNA of the CDR3 is TGTGCCAGCAGACCGGATCTAGAGCGGACCTCCTACAATGAGCAGTTCTTC. Protein: CASRPDLERTSYNEQFF. The chain combines TRBV5-4 with TRBJ2-1; D perhaps matches TRBD2 (5 bases). The CDR3 length is 17 residues. The V end was cut by 5 bases, the J end by 0 bases, with 18 bases between. Per the germline V gene, CDR1 is SGHNT and CDR2 is YYREEE (reference sequence).

The chain uses TRBV19 and TRBJ2-1; 12 positions match TRBD2. Trimming removed 9 bases from V and 7 bases from J; junction bases left unmatched: 10. Germline V gene lookup returns CDR1 LNHDA and CDR2 SQIVND (reference sequence). CDR3 size: 15 residues. The CDR3 protein is CASRGRTSGTNEQFF. In DNA form, the CDR3 reads TGTGCCAGCCGGGGTAGGACTAGCGGGACTAATGAGCAGTTCTTC.

This rearrangement joins TRBV23-1 to TRBJ1-2, with D possibly being TRBD1 (6 bases). Being an ORF, TRBV23-1 has a function that is uncertain. CDR3 length: 16 residues. The germline V and J ends were trimmed by 0 bases and 4 bases, with 15 bases remaining between them. CDR3 nucleotide sequence: TGCGCCAGCAGTCAATCGCATAAGGCCAGGGGCTATGGCTACACCTTC. Encoded protein: CASSQSHKARGYGYTF.

J is TRBJ2-1 and V is TRBV10-3; 8 bases fit TRBD2. The CDR3 has 15 amino acids. Germline-derived CDR1 and CDR2 are ENHRY and SYGVKD. V gave up 6 bases and J gave up 1 base; unmatched junction bases: 5. This CDR3 reads CAISSGTRSYNEQFF. The DNA of the CDR3 is TGTGCCATCAGCTCCGGGACTAGATCCTACAATGAGCAGTTCTTC.

This chain uses TRBV27 with TRBJ2-1; 9 bases map to TRBD2. Looked up from germline, CDR1 is MNHEY and CDR2 is SMNVEV (reference sequence). V trimming: 3 bases; J trimming: 8 bases; junction bases outside the gene matches: 5. This CDR3 is built from 14 residues. In DNA, the CDR3 is TGTGCCAGCAGTTTGGTAGCGGGAGTACATGAGCAGTTCTTC. It translates to CASSLVAGVHEQFF.

This clone has just one count. The CDR3: CASSLWTSGRRPNEQFF. For the CDR3, the DNA is TGTGCCAGCTCACTATGGACTAGCGGGAGAAGACCTAATGAGCAGTTCTTC. The V and J genes are TRBV18 and TRBJ2-1; 13 nucleotides line up with TRBD2. J was trimmed by 7 bases and V by 4 bases; bases with no gene match: 10. From germline, CDR1 is KGHSH and CDR2 LQKENI. This CDR3 contains 17 residues.

The chain has TRBV9 and TRBJ1-5; 10 nucleotides agree with TRBD1. Germline-derived CDR1 and CDR2 are SGDLS and YYNGEE. The V segment lost 3 bases and the J segment 6 bases; nucleotides outside the gene matches: 6. The CDR3 loop spans 15 amino acids. CDR3 DNA: TGTGCCAGCAGCGAGACAGGGGGCGACGGTCAGCCCCAGCATTTT. It is translated as CASSETGGDGQPQHF.

The chain uses TRBV5-1 and TRBJ2-5; D is undetermined. CDR1 and CDR2 (germline): SGHRS, YFSETQ. V lost 0 bases, J lost 3 bases, and 6 bases lay in between. The CDR3 has 13 amino acids. The CDR3, as DNA: TGCGCCAGCAGCTTGGTGGCAGAAGAGACCCAGTACTTC. It translates to CASSLVAEETQYF. The full variable domain, completed using reference TRBV5-1 and TRBJ2-5, is KAGVTQTPRYLIKTRGQQVTLSCSPISGHRSVSWYQQTPGQGLQFLFEYFSETQRNKGNFPGRFSGRQFSNSRSEMNVSTLELGDSALYLCASSLVAEETQYFGPGTRLLVL.

This chain uses TRBV30 with TRBJ2-7; 8 positions agree with TRBD2. The CDR3 has 15 residues. From germline, CDR1 is GTSNPN and CDR2 SVGIG (reference sequence). V lost 5 bases, J lost 3 bases, and 12 bases stayed unmatched. CDR3 loop: CAWESRKAGVYEQYF. The CDR3 bases are TGTGCCTGGGAATCTAGAAAAGCGGGAGTCTACGAGCAGTACTTC. Full variable domain (remainder filled in from reference TRBV30 and TRBJ2-7): SQTIHQWPATLVQPVGSPLSLECTVEGTSNPNLYWYRQAAGRGLQLLFYSVGIGQISSEVPQNLSASRPQDRQFILSSKKLLLSDSGFYLCAWESRKAGVYEQYFGPGTRLTVT.

The chain couples TRBV7-2 to TRBJ2-7; D gene ambiguous. Trimming shortened V by 3 bases and J by 5 bases, and 8 bases separated the two germline ends. The germline V gene encodes CDR1 SGHTA and CDR2 FQGNSA. This CDR3 has 12 amino acids. The CDR3 DNA reads TGTGCCAGCAGCTTCGGAGTCGACGAGCAGTACTTC. This encodes CASSFGVDEQYF.

This chain links TRBV30 with TRBJ2-3, with D possibly TRBD1 on 8 matching bases. The CDR3 consists of 15 residues. Trimming removed 3 bases at V and 3 bases at J, with 16 bases between. In germline, CDR1 is GTSNPN, CDR2 SVGIG (reference sequence). The CDR3 bases are TGTGCCTGGAGCCCCGGACAGGGAGGGACAGATACGCAGTATTTT. Translated: CAWSPGQGGTDTQYF.

This rearrangement joins TRBV30 to TRBJ2-3; D gene uncertain. CDR1 GTSNPN and CDR2 SVGIG come from the germline V gene (reference sequence). The CDR3 is 11 amino acids. V was trimmed by 0 bases and J by 12 bases, leaving 10 bases between them. The CDR3 here is CAWSVNSRQYF. The CDR3 bases are TGTGCCTGGAGTGTAAACAGTCGCCAGTATTTT.

CDR3 sequence reads: CASSAWRNRGNTIYF. In nucleotides, the CDR3 is TGTGCCAGCAGCGCCTGGCGGAACCGTGGAAACACCATATATTTT. The chain couples TRBV5-6 to TRBJ1-3; D gene uncertain. Germline V gene data show CDR1 as SGHDT and CDR2 as YYEEEE. The V and J ends lost 4 bases and 3 bases respectively, with 14 bases between them. This CDR3 is 15 amino acids long.

The rearrangement joins TRBV29-1 to TRBJ2-7; TRBD2 might be the D (6 bases). V lost 5 bases, J lost 0 bases, and 23 bases lay in between. CDR1 is SQVTM, CDR2 ANQGSEA, per germline. This CDR3 has 17 residues. The CDR3 region is CSVTTSLLAVLSYEQYF. CDR3 coding DNA: TGCAGCGTTACGACAAGCCTATTAGCGGTGCTCTCCTACGAGCAGTACTTC.

The chain recombines TRBV18 with TRBJ1-2, with 9 positions matching TRBD1. Germline CDR1 reads KGHSH; CDR2 reads LQKENI. This CDR3 has 14 residues. The V and J ends lost 4 bases and 12 bases, in that order; junction bases with no gene match: 12. CDR3 coding DNA: TGTGCCAGCTCACTGGGACAGGGACAATTCCCGCACACCTTC. Residues: CASSLGQGQFPHTF. The full variable domain, its missing parts supplied by reference TRBV18 and TRBJ1-2, is NAGVMQNPRHLVRRRGQEARLRCSPMKGHSHVYWYRQLPEEGLKFMVYLQKENIIDESGMPKERFSAEFPKEGPSILRIQQVVRGDSAAYFCASSLGQGQFPHTFGSGTRLTVV.

Details on this clone: At one boundary the junction diverges from the germline segment, which might be a read error. The rearrangement joins TRBV30 to TRBJ1-1; the D gene is possibly TRBD1 (6 bases). Germline CDR1 reads GTSNPN; CDR2 reads SVGIG (reference sequence). The length of the CDR3 is 12 residues. Here the CDR3 reads CAWSVRSGGRSF. The DNA for the CDR3 is TGTGCCTGGAGTGTAAGGTCGGGGGGGCGTTCATTT.

The CDR3 region has the DNA TGTGCCAGCAGTGGATGGACAGGGGAAGAGACCCAGTACTTC. Residues: CASSGWTGEETQYF. The chain links TRBV25-1 to TRBJ2-5; 9 positions agree with TRBD1. The CDR3 has 14 amino acids. Germline-derived CDR1 and CDR2 are MGHDK and SYGVNS. The J segment lost 3 bases and the V segment lost 4 bases, leaving 3 bases of the junction unmatched.

The chain combines TRBV15 with TRBJ2-5, with a possible D match to TRBD2 (6 bases). Germline CDR1 is LNHNV and CDR2 is YYDKDF (reference sequence). Trimming pared 0 bases from V and 5 bases from J, leaving 13 bases between. The CDR3 extends over 15 amino acids. The CDR3 sequence: CATSRDGGSWETQYF. As DNA, the CDR3 is TGTGCCACCAGCAGAGATGGGGGGTCTTGGGAGACCCAGTACTTC. The full variable domain, its missing parts supplied by reference TRBV15 and TRBJ2-5, is DAMVIQNPRYQVTQFGKPVTLSCSQTLNHNVMYWYQQKSSQAPKLLFHYYDKDFNNEADTPDNFQSRRPNTSFCFLDIRSPGLGDTAMYLCATSRDGGSWETQYFGPGTRLLVL.

The J gene is TRBJ2-7, the V gene TRBV11-2; 7 nucleotides match TRBD2. V lost 8 bases to trimming and J lost 1 base; unmatched junction nucleotides: 5. The CDR3 length is 13 residues. Germline CDR1 is SGHAT and CDR2 is FQNNGV. CDR3 coding DNA: TGTGCCAGCGGAAATAGCGGGTCCTACGAGCAGTACTTC. This translates into CASGNSGSYEQYF.

With respect to this clone: Other DNA sequences in the sample encode the same CDR3. This chain links TRBV27 with TRBJ2-7; 7 nucleotides line up with TRBD1. Trimming took 3 bases from V and 2 from J; bases not matched to a gene: 1. Per germline, CDR1 MNHEY and CDR2 SMNVEV (reference sequence). The CDR3 spans 13 residues. In DNA form, the CDR3 reads TGTGCCAGCAGTTTGGGACAGACCTACGAGCAGTACTTC. The encoded protein is CASSLGQTYEQYF.

This clone was counted once. Written as DNA, the CDR3 is TGTGCCAGCAGTTCGACAGGGCCGGGTAACACTGAAGCTTTCTTT. Translating gives CASSSTGPGNTEAFF. The rearrangement joins TRBV7-9 to TRBJ1-1, with TRBD1 matching over 7 bases. Trimming took 6 bases from V and 2 from J; bases not matched to a gene: 9. The CDR3 covers 15 residues. From germline, CDR1 is SEHNR and CDR2 FQNEAQ (reference sequence).

V gene TRBV20-1 combines with J gene TRBJ2-7; tentatively, D is TRBD2 (6 bases). This CDR3 comprises 11 residues. From germline, CDR1 is DFQATT and CDR2 SNEGSKA (reference sequence). V lost 6 bases and J lost 3, with 9 bases in between. This chain's CDR3 is CSAGGNYEQYF. CDR3 DNA sequence: TGCAGTGCCGGCGGGAACTACGAGCAGTACTTC.

The genes are TRBV11-1 and TRBJ1-2, with 7 bases aligning to TRBD1. Germline CDR1 reads SGHAT; CDR2 reads FQDESV (reference sequence). V lost 4 bases to trimming and J lost 8 bases; unmatched junction nucleotides: 13. This CDR3 has 15 amino acids. CDR3 protein: CASSYMTGQAIGYTF. As DNA, the CDR3 is TGTGCCAGCAGCTATATGACAGGACAGGCAATCGGCTACACCTTC.

The chain recombines TRBV11-2 with TRBJ2-7; 14 bases agree with TRBD2. Germline CDR1 reads SGHAT; CDR2 reads FQNNGV. V was clipped by 5 bases and J by 3 bases; unmatched bases: 9. The CDR3 has 17 residues. The CDR3 coding sequence is TGTGCCAGCAGCAAACTCGGGACTAGCGGGAGTCTCTACGAGCAGTACTTC. Protein: CASSKLGTSGSLYEQYF.

This sequence joins TRBV30 and TRBJ2-3, with 10 bases matching TRBD2. The CDR3 spans 14 residues. Germline CDR1 reads GTSNPN; CDR2 reads SVGIG (reference sequence). V was pared by 5 bases and J by 5 bases, with 7 bases of the junction left unmatched. The CDR3 region is CAWEGLASRDTQYF. The CDR3 DNA reads TGTGCCTGGGAGGGACTAGCGAGCCGAGATACGCAGTATTTT.